These 30 T cell receptor beta chains were sequenced from one sample in a study of PD-L1 blockade in urothelial cancer. Clones were read by immunoSEQ multiplex PCR, and TCRdb kept only the in-frame ones, dropping some. The sample shows about 80,000 clones, roughly nine tenths of them seen only once. Sequencing was performed on PBMCs, taken around atezolizumab (anti-PD-L1) treatment. Receptors originate from an older woman with urothelial cancer.

This clone showed up many times. The chain couples TRBV7-9 to TRBJ1-2; TRBD1 might be the D (5 bases). The V gene's germline CDR1 is SEHNR and CDR2 FQNEAQ (reference sequence). This CDR3 contains 12 residues. V was clipped by 2 bases and J by 6 bases, with 7 bases between them. The CDR3 here is CASSLTGDGYTF. The DNA of the CDR3 is TGTGCCAGCAGCTTAACGGGGGATGGCTACACCTTC.

J is TRBJ2-7 and V is TRBV7-8; TRBD1 matches at 10 bases. The V and J ends lost 5 bases and 5 bases, in that order; junction bases with no gene match: 6. Germline lookup yields CDR1 SGHVS and CDR2 FQNEAQ. The CDR3 consists of 14 residues. CDR3 sequence: CASSARTGGDEQYF. CDR3 in DNA: TGTGCCAGCAGCGCGCGGACAGGGGGGGACGAGCAGTACTTC.

The chain employs TRBV19 and TRBJ1-5; tentative D call: TRBD1 (5 bases). Looked up from germline, CDR1 is LNHDA and CDR2 is SQIVND (reference sequence). The V and J ends lost 6 bases and 6 bases respectively, with 15 bases between them. This CDR3 is built from 14 residues. The CDR3 protein is CASRLRGAGQPQHF. The CDR3 nucleotides are TGTGCCAGTAGACTGCGGGGCGCGGGTCAGCCCCAGCATTTT.

The gene calls are TRBV6-1 and TRBJ2-6; a possible D gene is TRBD1 (6 bases). The CDR3 runs 15 residues. The germline CDR1 and CDR2 sequences are MNHNS and SASEGT. V was trimmed by 7 bases and J by 1 base, leaving 11 bases between them. The CDR3 sequence is CASTLDRSGANVLTF. The DNA for the CDR3 is TGTGCCAGCACCCTTGACAGGTCTGGGGCCAACGTCCTGACTTTC.

This CDR3 reads CASSPRLQDNYGYTF. CDR3 bases: TGTGCCAGCTCACCACGATTACAGGATAACTATGGCTACACCTTC. This chain uses TRBV18 with TRBJ1-2, with D perhaps TRBD1 (5 bases). The germline gives CDR1 KGHSH, CDR2 LQKENI. The V gene lost 1 base and the J gene lost 1 base, with 10 bases spanning the gap. The length of the CDR3 is 15 residues.

This chain joins TRBV11-2 and TRBJ1-1; TRBD1 matches 9 bases. The junction had 1 base not matched to a gene; V was cut back by 4 bases and J by 1 base. Looked up from germline, CDR1 is SGHAT and CDR2 is FQNNGV. This CDR3 region has 14 residues. The DNA for the CDR3 is TGTGCCAGCAGCTGGGACAGGGCGAACACTGAAGCTTTCTTT. This encodes CASSWDRANTEAFF. The entire variable domain, with the rest obtained from reference TRBV11-2 and TRBJ1-1, is as follows: EAGVAQSPRYKIIEKRQSVAFWCNPISGHATLYWYQQILGQGPKLLIQFQNNGVVDDSQLPKDRFSAERLKGVDSTLKIQPAKLEDSAVYLCASSWDRANTEAFFGQGTRLTVV.

This chain joins TRBV5-1 and TRBJ2-3; TRBD1 aligns across 7 bases. The CDR3 runs to 14 residues. V shed 4 bases, J shed 2 bases, and the junction held 4 bases outside the gene matches. Germline CDR1 SGHRS, CDR2 YFSETQ. For the CDR3, the DNA is TGCGCCAGCAGCCACGGACAGGACACAGATACGCAGTATTTT. This codes for CASSHGQDTDTQYF.

With regard to this clone: Other DNA sequences in this sample translate to the same CDR3. The chain uses TRBV19 and TRBJ1-1, with D unresolved. CDR1 is LNHDA and CDR2 is SQIVND in the germline V gene (reference sequence). This CDR3 region has 13 residues. V lost 2 bases and J lost 0, with 4 bases in between. CDR3 nucleotide sequence: TGTGCCAGTAGTATACAGGTGAACACTGAAGCTTTCTTT. It yields the protein CASSIQVNTEAFF. Full variable domain (missing parts from reference TRBV19 and TRBJ1-1): DGGITQSPKYLFRKEGQNVTLSCEQNLNHDAMYWYRQDPGQGLRLIYYSQIVNDFQKGDIAEGYSVSREKKESFPLTVTSAQKNPTAFYLCASSIQVNTEAFFGQGTRLTVV.

The chain joins TRBV20-1 to TRBJ2-7; tentatively, D is TRBD1 (5 bases). Per germline, CDR1 DFQATT and CDR2 SNEGSKA (reference sequence). Trimming pared 7 bases from V and 4 bases from J, leaving 11 bases between. This CDR3 region has 11 residues. CDR3 sequence: CSVGRGYEQYF. The CDR3 nucleotides are TGCAGTGTAGGTAGGGGATACGAGCAGTACTTC.

The chain recombines TRBV6-1 with TRBJ1-4; the match to TRBD1 covers 8 bases. The trim removed 6 bases at V and 6 bases at J, leaving 9 bases unmatched. Germline-derived CDR1 and CDR2 are MNHNS and SASEGT. The CDR3 is made up of 15 amino acids. CDR3 protein: CASRPRAGGDEKLFF. CDR3 nucleotide sequence: TGTGCCAGCAGACCACGGGCAGGGGGCGATGAAAAACTGTTTTTT.

The V and J genes are TRBV5-1 and TRBJ1-4; D perhaps matches TRBD1 (5 bases). The CDR3 is 13 amino acids. V shed 0 bases and J shed 8 bases, with 8 bases lying between them. The germline V gene has CDR1 SGHRS and CDR2 YFSETQ. CDR3 sequence (DNA): TGCGCCAGCAGCTTGGTACAGGACGAAAAACTGTTTTTT. Its translation is CASSLVQDEKLFF.

The sample holds a few counts of this clone. The J gene is TRBJ2-4, the V gene TRBV6-1; 7 positions match TRBD1. The germline V gene encodes CDR1 MNHNS and CDR2 SASEGT. This CDR3 region has 13 residues. Trimming took 5 bases from V and 5 from J; bases not matched to a gene: 3. CDR3 bases: TGTGCCAGCAGTAGGGGGACAGAAAACATTCAGTACTTC. As protein: CASSRGTENIQYF.

V usage is TRBV7-2 and J usage is TRBJ2-5; 7 positions match TRBD2. The CDR3 extends over 15 amino acids. CDR1 is SGHTA, CDR2 FQGNSA, per germline. V was clipped by 4 bases and J by 0 bases; unmatched bases: 5. CDR3 sequence: CASSWWGGNQETQYF. CDR3 bases: TGTGCCAGCAGCTGGTGGGGGGGGAACCAAGAGACCCAGTACTTC. Full variable domain (remainder filled in from reference TRBV7-2 and TRBJ2-5): GAGVSQSPSNKVTEKGKDVELRCDPISGHTALYWYRQSLGQGLEFLIYFQGNSAPDKSGLPSDRFSAERTGGSVSTLTIQRTQQEDSAVYLCASSWWGGNQETQYFGPGTRLLVL.

The chain uses TRBV7-9 and TRBJ1-2; D call uncertain. CDR3 size: 13 residues. V lost 1 base and J lost 7, with 10 bases in between. Germline V gene sequence: CDR1 SEHNR, CDR2 FQNEAQ (reference sequence). CDR3: CASSLVVRFGYTF. CDR3 nucleotide sequence: TGTGCCAGCAGCTTAGTAGTCAGGTTTGGCTACACCTTC.

This clone turned up a few times. V and J are TRBV19 and TRBJ1-5; D unclear. V lost 10 bases, J lost 0 bases, and 16 bases lay in between. The CDR3 covers 15 residues. The germline CDR1 and CDR2 sequences are LNHDA and SQIVND (reference sequence). CDR3 nucleotides: TGTGCCACCGCCCGGGGAGCTTATAGCAATCAGCCCCAGCATTTT. Amino acids: CATARGAYSNQPQHF.

J is TRBJ1-1 and V is TRBV5-1; D not certain. V dropped 3 bases and J dropped 5 bases, with 17 bases sitting between them. Germline V CDR1 and CDR2: SGHRS, YFSETQ. This CDR3 is built from 15 residues. The CDR3 loop is CASSSLGIGETEAFF. DNA of the CDR3: TGCGCCAGCAGCTCCCTTGGGATCGGGGAAACTGAAGCTTTCTTT.

The CDR3 nucleotides read TGCGCCAGCAGCTTGGATTTTGCCCGTAGACTAGCGGTTGATCAGACCCAGTACTTC. Its translation is CASSLDFARRLAVDQTQYF. V is TRBV5-1 and J is TRBJ2-5; 9 bases line up with TRBD2. Germline loops: CDR1 SGHRS, CDR2 YFSETQ. Unmatched junction bases numbered 18, after V lost 0 bases and J lost 6 bases. The CDR3 covers 19 residues.

V and J are TRBV28 and TRBJ2-1; D is uncertain. The CDR3 spans 16 residues. Trimming removed 3 bases at V and 2 bases at J, with 14 bases between. The germline gives CDR1 MDHEN, CDR2 SYDVKM. The CDR3 nucleotides are TGTGCCAGCAGTTTCACCGAGGCGGCGGCCTACAATGAGCAGTTCTTC. Translating it yields CASSFTEAAAYNEQFF.

This clone has just one count. V and J are TRBV5-6 and TRBJ1-2; maybe TRBD1 (6 bases). This CDR3 has 15 residues. Germline CDR1 SGHDT, CDR2 YYEEEE. Trimming left V 2 bases short and J 6 bases short, with 17 bases between. CDR3 sequence (DNA): TGTGCCAGCAGCTTTTGGGGGCGCGGAGTCCATGGCTACACCTTC. Translating it yields CASSFWGRGVHGYTF.

This chain links TRBV28 with TRBJ1-2; 10 bases line up with TRBD1. The germline gives CDR1 MDHEN, CDR2 SYDVKM. The CDR3 sequence is 15 residues long. J lost 4 bases, V lost 5 bases, and 7 bases had no gene match. The CDR3 DNA follows: TGTGCCAGCAGTACGGGACAGGGGCCGACCTATGGCTACACCTTC. Its protein is CASSTGQGPTYGYTF.

J is TRBJ2-1 and V is TRBV25-1, with D possibly being TRBD2 (5 bases). The CDR3 is 14 amino acids. The germline V and J ends were trimmed by 1 base and 9 bases, with 13 bases remaining between them. Germline CDR1 and CDR2: MGHDK and SYGVNS. The DNA of the CDR3 is TGTGCCAGCAGTGAATTGGAGAGGGCAGCTGAGCAGTTCTTC. Its protein is CASSELERAAEQFF.

V is TRBV6-5 and J is TRBJ2-2; 9 positions match TRBD1. With 7 bases clipped from V and 5 bases from J, the junction kept 8 bases outside the gene matches. The germline gives CDR1 MNHEY, CDR2 SVGAGI. The CDR3 contains 15 residues. CDR3 protein: CASNRDRVETGELFF. As DNA, the CDR3 is TGTGCCAGCAACCGGGACAGGGTGGAAACCGGGGAGCTGTTTTTT.

This clone appeared once. The J gene is TRBJ1-2, the V gene TRBV4-3, with TRBD1 matching 9 bases. Trimming removed 4 bases from V and 2 bases from J; junction bases left unmatched: 5. Germline CDR1 is LGHNA and CDR2 is YSLEER. The length of the CDR3 is 15 residues. The CDR3 region is CASSPAGTGNYGYTF. Written as DNA, the CDR3 is TGCGCCAGCAGCCCCGCCGGGACAGGGAACTATGGCTACACCTTC.

With respect to this clone: Other nucleotide sequences from this sample produce the same CDR3. This chain joins TRBV18 and TRBJ2-7; TRBD1 aligns across 7 bases. Germline CDR1 and CDR2: KGHSH and LQKENI. The CDR3 has 14 amino acids. V lost 0 bases to trimming and J lost 2 bases; unmatched junction nucleotides: 1. For the CDR3, the DNA is TGTGCCAGCTCACCACCGGACAGGCCCTACGAGCAGTACTTC. Residues: CASSPPDRPYEQYF.

This clone was counted a single time. V is TRBV2 and J is TRBJ2-5, with TRBD2 matching over 8 bases. This CDR3 has 16 residues. Germline V gene sequence: CDR1 SNHLY, CDR2 FYNNEI. V shed 8 bases, J shed 5 bases, and the junction held 16 bases outside the gene matches. CDR3: CASGVQAGVPLETQYF. As DNA, the CDR3 is TGTGCCAGCGGGGTTCAAGCGGGAGTCCCTCTGGAGACCCAGTACTTC.

This sequence joins TRBV5-1 and TRBJ2-2, with TRBD2 matching over 10 bases. J was trimmed by 7 bases and V by 0 bases; bases with no gene match: 12. The CDR3 contains 18 residues. Per germline, CDR1 SGHRS and CDR2 YFSETQ. CDR3 in DNA: TGCGCCAGCAGCTTGGCCGTGCTAGCGGGAGACTGGGGCGGGGAGCTGTTTTTT. This codes for CASSLAVLAGDWGGELFF.

The V gene is TRBV7-3, the J gene TRBJ2-1; D unresolved. CDR3 length: 15 amino acids. Germline V gene data show CDR1 as SGHTA and CDR2 as FQGTGA. Between the trimmed V and J ends, which lost 5 bases and 1 base, there was a span of 12 bases. CDR3 sequence (DNA): TGTGCCAGCAGCCCCCCGGGTTCTTCCTACAATGAGCAGTTCTTC. This translates into CASSPPGSSYNEQFF.

This sequence joins TRBV2 and TRBJ2-7, with unresolved D. With 2 bases removed from V and 3 bases from J, the gap between germline ends came to 11 bases. CDR1 is SNHLY and CDR2 is FYNNEI in the germline V gene. The CDR3 totals 14 residues. CDR3 in amino acids: CASSELVQNYEQYF. The CDR3 region has the DNA TGTGCCAGCAGTGAATTGGTACAGAACTACGAGCAGTACTTC.

The chain employs TRBV19 and TRBJ1-1, with D possibly being TRBD1 (5 bases). The CDR3 contains 14 residues. V was trimmed by 2 bases and J by 0 bases, leaving 7 bases between them. The germline V gene encodes CDR1 LNHDA and CDR2 SQIVND (reference sequence). The CDR3 DNA follows: TGTGCCAGTAGTATAACAGGACTGAACACTGAAGCTTTCTTT. Protein: CASSITGLNTEAFF.

J is TRBJ2-7 and V is TRBV30; D call uncertain. Trimming took 2 bases from V and 5 from J, leaving 16 bases between them. The CDR3 loop spans 14 amino acids. Germline values: CDR1 GTSNPN, CDR2 SVGIG (reference sequence). The CDR3 nucleotides are TGTGCCTGGAGTCCTCTGGGCAGGATCCACGAGCAGTACTTC. As protein: CAWSPLGRIHEQYF. Variable domain in full (rest from reference TRBV30 and TRBJ2-7): SQTIHQWPATLVQPVGSPLSLECTVEGTSNPNLYWYRQAAGRGLQLLFYSVGIGQISSEVPQNLSASRPQDRQFILSSKKLLLSDSGFYLCAWSPLGRIHEQYFGPGTRLTVT.